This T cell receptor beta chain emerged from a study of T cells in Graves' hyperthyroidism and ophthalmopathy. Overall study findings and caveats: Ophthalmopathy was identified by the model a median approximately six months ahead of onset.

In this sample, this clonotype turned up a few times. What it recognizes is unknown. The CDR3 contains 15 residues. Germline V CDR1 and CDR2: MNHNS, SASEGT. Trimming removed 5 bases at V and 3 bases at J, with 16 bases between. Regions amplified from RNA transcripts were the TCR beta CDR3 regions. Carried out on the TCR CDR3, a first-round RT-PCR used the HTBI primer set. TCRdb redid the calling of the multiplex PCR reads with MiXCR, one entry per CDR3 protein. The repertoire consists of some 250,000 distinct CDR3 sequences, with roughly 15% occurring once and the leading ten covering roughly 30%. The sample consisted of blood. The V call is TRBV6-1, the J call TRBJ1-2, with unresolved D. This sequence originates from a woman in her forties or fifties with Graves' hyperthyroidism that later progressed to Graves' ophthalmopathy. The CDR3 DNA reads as TGTGCCAGCAGTTTAAACAGTGGAGGTGACTATGGCTACACCTTC. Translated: CASSLNSGGDYGYTF.